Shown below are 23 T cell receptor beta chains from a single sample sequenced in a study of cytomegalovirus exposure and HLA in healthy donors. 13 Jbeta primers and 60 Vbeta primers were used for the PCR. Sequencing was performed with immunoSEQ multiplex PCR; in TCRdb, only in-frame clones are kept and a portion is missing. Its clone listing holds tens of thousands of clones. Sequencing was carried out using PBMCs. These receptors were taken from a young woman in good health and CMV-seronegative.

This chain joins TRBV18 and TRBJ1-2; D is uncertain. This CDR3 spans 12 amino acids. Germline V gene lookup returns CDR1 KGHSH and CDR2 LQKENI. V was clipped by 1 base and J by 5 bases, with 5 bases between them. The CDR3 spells CASSPLQYGYTF. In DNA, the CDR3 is TGTGCCAGCTCACCACTCCAATATGGCTACACCTTC.

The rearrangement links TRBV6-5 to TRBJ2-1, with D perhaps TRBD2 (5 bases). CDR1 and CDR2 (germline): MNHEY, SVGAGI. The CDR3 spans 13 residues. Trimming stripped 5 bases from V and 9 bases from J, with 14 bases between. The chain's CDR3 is CASSPLLEGEQFF. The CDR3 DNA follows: TGTGCCAGCAGTCCCCTACTAGAGGGTGAGCAGTTCTTC.

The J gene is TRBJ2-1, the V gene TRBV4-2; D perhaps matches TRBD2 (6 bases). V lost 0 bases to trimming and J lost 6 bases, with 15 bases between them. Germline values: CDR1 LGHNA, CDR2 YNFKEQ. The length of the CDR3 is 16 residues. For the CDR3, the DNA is TGTGCCAGCAGCCAAGACCTAGCGATTACCTTCAATGAGCAGTTCTTC. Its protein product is CASSQDLAITFNEQFF.

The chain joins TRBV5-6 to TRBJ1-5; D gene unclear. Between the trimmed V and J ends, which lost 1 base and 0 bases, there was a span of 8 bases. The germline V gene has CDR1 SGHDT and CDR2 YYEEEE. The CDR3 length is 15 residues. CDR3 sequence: CASSLRGYSNQPQHF. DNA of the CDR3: TGTGCCAGCAGCTTGCGAGGATATAGCAATCAGCCCCAGCATTTT.

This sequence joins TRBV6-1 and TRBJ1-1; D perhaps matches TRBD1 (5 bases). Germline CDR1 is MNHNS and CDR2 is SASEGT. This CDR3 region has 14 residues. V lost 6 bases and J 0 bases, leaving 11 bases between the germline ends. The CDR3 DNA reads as TGTGCCAGCAGAACAGGAGACATGAACACTGAAGCTTTCTTT. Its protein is CASRTGDMNTEAFF.

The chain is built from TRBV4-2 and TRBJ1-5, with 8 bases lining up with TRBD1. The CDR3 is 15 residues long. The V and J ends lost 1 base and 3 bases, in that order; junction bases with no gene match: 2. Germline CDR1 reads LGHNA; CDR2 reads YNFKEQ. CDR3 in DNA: TGTGCCAGCAGCCAAGTACAGGGGGTCAATCAGCCCCAGCATTTT. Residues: CASSQVQGVNQPQHF.

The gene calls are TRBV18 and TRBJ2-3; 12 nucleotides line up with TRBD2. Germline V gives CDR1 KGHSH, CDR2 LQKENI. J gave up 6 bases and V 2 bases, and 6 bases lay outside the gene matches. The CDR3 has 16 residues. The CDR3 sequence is CASSPSSGGALDTQYF. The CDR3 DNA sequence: TGTGCCAGCTCACCATCTAGCGGGGGGGCCCTCGATACGCAGTATTTT.

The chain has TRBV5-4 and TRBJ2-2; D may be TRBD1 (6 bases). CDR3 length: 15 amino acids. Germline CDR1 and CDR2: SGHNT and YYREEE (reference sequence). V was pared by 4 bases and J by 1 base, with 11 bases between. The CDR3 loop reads CASSTGHRNTGELFF. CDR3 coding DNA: TGTGCCAGCAGCACGGGACACCGGAACACCGGGGAGCTGTTTTTT.

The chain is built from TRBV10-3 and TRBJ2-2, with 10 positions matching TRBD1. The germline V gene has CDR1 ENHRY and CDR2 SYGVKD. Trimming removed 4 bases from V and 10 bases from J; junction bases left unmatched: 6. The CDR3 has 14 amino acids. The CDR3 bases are TGTGCCATCAGTGGACAGGGGGCGCAGGTGGAGCTGTTTTTT. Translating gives CAISGQGAQVELFF.

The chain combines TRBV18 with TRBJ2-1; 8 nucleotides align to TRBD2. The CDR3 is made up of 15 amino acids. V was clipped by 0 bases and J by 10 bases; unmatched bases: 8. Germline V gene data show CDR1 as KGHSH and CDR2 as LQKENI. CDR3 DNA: TGTGCCAGCTCACCACCTCTGGCGGGGGGAAAAGAGCAGTTCTTC. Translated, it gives CASSPPLAGGKEQFF.

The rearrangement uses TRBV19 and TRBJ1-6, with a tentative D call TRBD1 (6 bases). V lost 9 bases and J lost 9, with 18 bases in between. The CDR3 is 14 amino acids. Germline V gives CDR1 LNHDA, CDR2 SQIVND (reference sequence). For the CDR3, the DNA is TGTGCCAGCCACCGGGACACCCGGAGTTCACCCCTCCACTTT. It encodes CASHRDTRSSPLHF. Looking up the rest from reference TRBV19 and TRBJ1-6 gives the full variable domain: DGGITQSPKYLFRKEGQNVTLSCEQNLNHDAMYWYRQDPGQGLRLIYYSQIVNDFQKGDIAEGYSVSREKKESFPLTVTSAQKNPTAFYLCASHRDTRSSPLHFGNGTRLTVT.

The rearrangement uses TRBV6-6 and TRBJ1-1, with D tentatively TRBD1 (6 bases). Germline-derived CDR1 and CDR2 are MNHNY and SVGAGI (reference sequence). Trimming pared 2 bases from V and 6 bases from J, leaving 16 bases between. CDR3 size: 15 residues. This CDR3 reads CASSYPALKGAEAFF. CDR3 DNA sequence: TGTGCCAGCAGTTACCCGGCATTGAAGGGGGCTGAAGCTTTCTTT.

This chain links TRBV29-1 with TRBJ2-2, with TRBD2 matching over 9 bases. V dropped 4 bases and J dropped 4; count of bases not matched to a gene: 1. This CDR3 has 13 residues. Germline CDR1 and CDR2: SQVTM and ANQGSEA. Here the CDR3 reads CSVVREGTGELFF. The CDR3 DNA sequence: TGCAGCGTTGTGCGGGAGGGCACCGGGGAGCTGTTTTTT.

This CDR3 is CASSSEEGAVYNEQFF. CDR3 in DNA: TGTGCCAGTAGTTCCGAAGAGGGGGCTGTATACAATGAGCAGTTCTTC. The chain carries TRBV19 and TRBJ2-1; TRBD1 matches at 7 bases. The ends lost 5 bases at V and 4 bases at J; junction bases unmatched: 11. This CDR3 region has 16 residues. Germline V gives CDR1 LNHDA, CDR2 SQIVND (reference sequence). Combining the CDR3 with reference TRBV19 and TRBJ2-1 gives the whole variable domain DGGITQSPKYLFRKEGQNVTLSCEQNLNHDAMYWYRQDPGQGLRLIYYSQIVNDFQKGDIAEGYSVSREKKESFPLTVTSAQKNPTAFYLCASSSEEGAVYNEQFFGPGTRLTVL.

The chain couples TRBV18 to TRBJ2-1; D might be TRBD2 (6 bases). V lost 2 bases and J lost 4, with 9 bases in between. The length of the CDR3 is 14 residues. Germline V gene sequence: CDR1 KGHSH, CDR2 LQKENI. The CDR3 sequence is CASSPSGLYNEQFF. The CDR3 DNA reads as TGTGCCAGCTCACCAAGCGGACTATACAATGAGCAGTTCTTC.

The CDR3 region is CASLGLAGGPHTDTQYF. As DNA, the CDR3 is TGCGCCAGCCTAGGACTAGCGGGAGGGCCCCACACAGATACGCAGTATTTT. The J gene is TRBJ2-3, the V gene TRBV10-1; the match to TRBD2 covers 15 bases. The CDR3 runs 17 residues. The V gene's germline CDR1 is WNHNN and CDR2 SYGVQD (reference sequence). Trimming took 8 bases from V and 2 from J; bases not matched to a gene: 8.

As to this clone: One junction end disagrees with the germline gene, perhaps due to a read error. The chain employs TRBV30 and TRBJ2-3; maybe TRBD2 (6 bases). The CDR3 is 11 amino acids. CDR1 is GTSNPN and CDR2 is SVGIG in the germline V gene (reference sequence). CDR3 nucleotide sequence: TGTGCCTGGAGCCGGAGGGATAAGCAGTATTTT. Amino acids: CAWSRRDKQYF.

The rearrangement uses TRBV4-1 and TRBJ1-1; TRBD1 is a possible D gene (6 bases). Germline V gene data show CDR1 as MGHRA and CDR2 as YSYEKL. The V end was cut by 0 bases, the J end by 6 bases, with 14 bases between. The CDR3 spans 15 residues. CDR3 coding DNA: TGCGCCAGCAGCCAAGATACAAGGGGGTTGCCTGAAGCTTTCTTT. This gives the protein CASSQDTRGLPEAFF.

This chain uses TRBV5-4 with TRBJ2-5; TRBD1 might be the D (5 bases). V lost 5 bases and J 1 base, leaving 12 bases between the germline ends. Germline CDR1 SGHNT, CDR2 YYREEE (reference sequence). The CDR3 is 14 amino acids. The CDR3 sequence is CASSPADTQETQYF. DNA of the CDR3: TGTGCCAGCAGTCCCGCGGACACCCAAGAGACCCAGTACTTC.

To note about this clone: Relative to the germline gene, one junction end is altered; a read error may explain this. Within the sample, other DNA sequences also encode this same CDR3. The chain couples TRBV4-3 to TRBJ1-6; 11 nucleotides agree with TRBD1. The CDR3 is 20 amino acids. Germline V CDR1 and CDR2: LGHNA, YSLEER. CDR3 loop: CASSQEVGQGGRTYNSPLHF. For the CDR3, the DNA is TGCGCCAGCAGCCAAGAAGTGGGACAGGGGGGTAGGACCTATAATTCACCCCTACACTTT.

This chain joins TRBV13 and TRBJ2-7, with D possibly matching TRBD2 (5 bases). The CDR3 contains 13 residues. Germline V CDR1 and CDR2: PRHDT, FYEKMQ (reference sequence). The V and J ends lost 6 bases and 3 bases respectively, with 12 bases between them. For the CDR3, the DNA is TGTGCCAGCAGTTTTCCCGGGGTCTACGAGCAGTACTTC. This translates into CASSFPGVYEQYF.

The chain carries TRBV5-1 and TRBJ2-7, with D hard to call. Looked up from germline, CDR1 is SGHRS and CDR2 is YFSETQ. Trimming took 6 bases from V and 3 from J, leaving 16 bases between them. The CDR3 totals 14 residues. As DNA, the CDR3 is TGCGCCAGCAACGGTTTGCTAGGCCACTACGAGCAGTACTTC. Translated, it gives CASNGLLGHYEQYF.

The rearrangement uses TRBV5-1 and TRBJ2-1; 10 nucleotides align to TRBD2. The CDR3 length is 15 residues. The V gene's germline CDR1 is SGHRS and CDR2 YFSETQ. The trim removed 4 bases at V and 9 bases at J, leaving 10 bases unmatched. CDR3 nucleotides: TGCGCCAGCAGCCCCTACCTAGCGGGAGCTGGTGAGCAGTTCTTC. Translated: CASSPYLAGAGEQFF.